This entry concerns a single T cell receptor (beta chain). Its specificity is unknown. Germline V lookup: CDR1 MNHNS, CDR2 SASEGT. V was pared by 3 bases and J by 5 bases, with 10 bases between. This CDR3 is built from 13 residues. This specimen belongs to a study of T cell responses to AZD1222 COVID-19 vaccine. TCRdb keeps only in-frame clones here, not all; method: immunoSEQ multiplex PCR. The sample consists of roughly 180,000 clones, 90% to 95% of them appearing once. Study results and limitations: Baseline serology detected seropositivity in only a handful of AZD1222 recipients. Spike-specific TCR breadth and depth were elevated following two AZD1222 doses. Every sample of the repertoires postdated the peak T cell response. Clonal diversity may have been underestimated in mostly white British donors.

The sequencing here drew on peripheral blood, taken on day 0 of AZD1222 vaccination. This sequence was found in an adult in good health. The rearrangement uses TRBV6-1 and TRBJ1-1; D gene unclear. The CDR3 bases are TGTGCCAGCAGTGACCGAAGGAGGACTGAAGCTTTCTTT. It translates to CASSDRRRTEAFF.